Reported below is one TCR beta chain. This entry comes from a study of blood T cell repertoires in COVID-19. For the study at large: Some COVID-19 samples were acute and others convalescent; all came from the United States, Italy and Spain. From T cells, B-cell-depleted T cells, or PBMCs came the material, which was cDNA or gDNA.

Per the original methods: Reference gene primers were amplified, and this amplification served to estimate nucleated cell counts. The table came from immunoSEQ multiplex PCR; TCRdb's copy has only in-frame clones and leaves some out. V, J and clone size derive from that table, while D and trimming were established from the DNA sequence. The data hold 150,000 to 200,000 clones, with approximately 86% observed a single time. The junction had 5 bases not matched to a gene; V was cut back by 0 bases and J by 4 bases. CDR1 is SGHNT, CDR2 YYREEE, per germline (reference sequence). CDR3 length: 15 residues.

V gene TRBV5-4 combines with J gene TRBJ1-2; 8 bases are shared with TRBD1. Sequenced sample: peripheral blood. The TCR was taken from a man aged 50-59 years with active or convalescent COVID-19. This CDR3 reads CASSLARGQAYGYTF. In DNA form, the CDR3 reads TGTGCCAGCAGCTTGGCCAGGGGGCAAGCCTATGGCTACACCTTC.